The rows below give T cell receptor beta chains drawn from one sample of a study of cytomegalovirus exposure and HLA in healthy donors. The protocol was immunoSEQ multiplex PCR, while the TCRdb copy is restricted to in-frame clones and leaves out a portion. The sample contains hundreds of thousands of clones, around nine tenths of which appear only once. The material sequenced was PBMCs. These TCRs come from a woman between 18 and 29 years old in good health and CMV-seronegative. CDR3s leave out the opening cysteine and the closing phenylalanine or tryptophan. A D gene is named only where the DNA matches it firmly.

NA TRBJ1-1 12 TRBV19 ASSIWATNTEAF
TRBD1 TRBJ2-7 14 TRBV5-1 ASSLTPTGVSYEQY
TRBD2 TRBJ2-1 12 TRBV7-2 ASSLGPSGGPQF
TRBD2 TRBJ2-7 13 TRBV7-2 ASSLAAGGTYEQY
TRBD1 TRBJ1-2 12 TRBV4-1 ASSQGTGVYGYT
NA TRBJ1-2 12 TRBV6-5 ASSYNREWDGYT
TRBD2 TRBJ2-1 14 TRBV11-2 ASSLLSGGLYNEQF
NA TRBJ2-3 14 TRBV19 ASSIPLTSSADTQY
NA TRBJ2-7 12 TRBV7-9 SSSLDVKSNGQY
TRBD2 TRBJ2-3 12 TRBV5-6 ASSGRGNTDTQY
NA TRBJ2-7 16 TRBV18 ASSPPQMRDTSSYEQY
TRBD1 TRBJ2-4 15 TRBV18 ASSPPGQGSFGDIQY
TRBD1 TRBJ1-4 12 TRBV6-5 ASRSGTESEKLF
NA TRBJ2-7 13 TRBV27 ASSELGGPGYEQY